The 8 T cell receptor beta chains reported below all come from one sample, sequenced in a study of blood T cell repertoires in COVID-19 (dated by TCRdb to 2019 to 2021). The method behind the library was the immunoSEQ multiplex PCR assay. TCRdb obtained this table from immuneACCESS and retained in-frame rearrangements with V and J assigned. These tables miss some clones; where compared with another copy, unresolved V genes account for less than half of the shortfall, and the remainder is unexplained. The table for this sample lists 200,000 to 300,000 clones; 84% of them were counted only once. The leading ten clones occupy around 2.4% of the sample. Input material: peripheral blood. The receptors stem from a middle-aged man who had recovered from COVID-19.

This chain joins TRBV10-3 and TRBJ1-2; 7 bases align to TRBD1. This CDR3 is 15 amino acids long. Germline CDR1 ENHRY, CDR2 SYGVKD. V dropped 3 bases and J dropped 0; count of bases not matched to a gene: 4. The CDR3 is CAISEGGRTNYGYTF. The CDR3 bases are TGTGCCATCAGTGAAGGGGGCAGAACTAACTATGGCTACACCTTC.

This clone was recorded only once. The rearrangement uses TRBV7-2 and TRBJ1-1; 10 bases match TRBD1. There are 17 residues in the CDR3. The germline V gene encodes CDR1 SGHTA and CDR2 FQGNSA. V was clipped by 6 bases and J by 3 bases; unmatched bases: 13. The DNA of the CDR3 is TGTGCCAGCAGGAGGACGGGACAGGGGTCTGAGGACACTGAAGCTTTCTTT. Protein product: CASRRTGQGSEDTEAFF.

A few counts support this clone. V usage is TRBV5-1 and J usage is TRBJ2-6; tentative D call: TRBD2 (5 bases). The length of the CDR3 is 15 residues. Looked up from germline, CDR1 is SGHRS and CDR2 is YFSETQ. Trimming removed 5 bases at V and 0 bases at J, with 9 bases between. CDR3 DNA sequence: TGCGCCAGCAGTCCGGGATCCTCTGGGGCCAACGTCCTGACTTTC. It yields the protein CASSPGSSGANVLTF.

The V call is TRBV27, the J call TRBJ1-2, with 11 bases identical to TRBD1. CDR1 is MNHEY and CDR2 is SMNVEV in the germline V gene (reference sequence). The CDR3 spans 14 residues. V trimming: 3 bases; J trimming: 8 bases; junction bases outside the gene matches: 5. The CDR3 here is CASSFGDRGAGYTF. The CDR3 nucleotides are TGTGCCAGCAGTTTCGGGGACAGGGGGGCCGGCTACACCTTC.

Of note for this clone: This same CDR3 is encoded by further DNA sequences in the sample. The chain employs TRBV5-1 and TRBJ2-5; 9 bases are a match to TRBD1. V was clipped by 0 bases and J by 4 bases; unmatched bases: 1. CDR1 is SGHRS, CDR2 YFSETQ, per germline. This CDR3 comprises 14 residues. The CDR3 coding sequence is TGCGCCAGCAGCTTGGAGGGACAGGGAGAGACCCAGTACTTC. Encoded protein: CASSLEGQGETQYF.

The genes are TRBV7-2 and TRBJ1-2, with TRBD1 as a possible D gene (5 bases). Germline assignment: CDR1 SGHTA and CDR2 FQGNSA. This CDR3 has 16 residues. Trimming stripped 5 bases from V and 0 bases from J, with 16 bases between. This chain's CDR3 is CASSPRVATPNYGYTF. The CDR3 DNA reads TGTGCCAGCAGCCCCAGGGTCGCGACACCTAACTATGGCTACACCTTC. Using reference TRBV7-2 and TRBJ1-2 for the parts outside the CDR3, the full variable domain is GAGVSQSPSNKVTEKGKDVELRCDPISGHTALYWYRQSLGQGLEFLIYFQGNSAPDKSGLPSDRFSAERTGGSVSTLTIQRTQQEDSAVYLCASSPRVATPNYGYTFGSGTRLTVV.

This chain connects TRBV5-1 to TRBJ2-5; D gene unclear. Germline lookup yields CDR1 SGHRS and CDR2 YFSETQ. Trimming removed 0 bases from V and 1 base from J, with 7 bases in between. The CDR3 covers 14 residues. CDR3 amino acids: CASSLAVSQETQYF. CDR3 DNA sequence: TGCGCCAGCAGCTTGGCCGTCAGCCAAGAGACCCAGTACTTC.

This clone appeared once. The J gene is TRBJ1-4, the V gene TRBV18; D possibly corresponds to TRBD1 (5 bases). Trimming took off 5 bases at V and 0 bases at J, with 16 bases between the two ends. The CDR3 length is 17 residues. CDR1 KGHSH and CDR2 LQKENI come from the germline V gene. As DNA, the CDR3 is TGTGCCAGCTCATTTTTTCTCGACAGTGCAACTAATGAAAAACTGTTTTTT. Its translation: CASSFFLDSATNEKLFF. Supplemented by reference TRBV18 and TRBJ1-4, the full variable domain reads NAGVMQNPRHLVRRRGQEARLRCSPMKGHSHVYWYRQLPEEGLKFMVYLQKENIIDESGMPKERFSAEFPKEGPSILRIQQVVRGDSAAYFCASSFFLDSATNEKLFFGSGTQLSVL.